Here is one T cell receptor (beta chain) with its context. Per the germline V gene, CDR1 is MNHEY and CDR2 is SVGAGI. Trimming pared 5 bases from V and 4 bases from J, leaving 3 bases between. The CDR3 covers 11 residues. The table came from immunoSEQ multiplex PCR; TCRdb's copy has only in-frame clones and leaves some out. This sample has over 150,000 clones; approximately 90% occur once, and the top ten carry about 12%. These data are taken from a study of blood T cell repertoires in COVID-19. About the study: COVID-19 samples, acute and convalescent, were from the United States, Italy and Spain.

This TCR came from a woman in her 70s with COVID-19, enrolled during active disease. Material for sequencing was peripheral blood. The chain combines TRBV6-5 with TRBJ2-1, with D unresolved. CDR3 amino acids: CASSQYNEQFF. The DNA for the CDR3 is TGTGCCAGCAGTCAATACAATGAGCAGTTCTTC.